This TCR beta chain came from a study of shared clonotypes between healthy human individuals. Of note for this clone: The sample holds other DNA sequences that translate to the same CDR3.

The CDR3 loop spans 12 amino acids. Between the trimmed V and J ends, which lost 5 bases and 4 bases, there was a span of 8 bases. The germline V gene has CDR1 ENHRY and CDR2 SYGVKD. Profiling relied on immunoSEQ multiplex PCR, and the TCRdb table lists in-frame clones only, not all of them. The sample yields under 2,500,000 clones, more than 90% seen once. Source material: naive CD4+ T cells sorted from blood. Subset in this sample: CD45RA+ positively selected. This sequence originates from a man between 18 and 35 years old in good health. The chain employs TRBV10-3 and TRBJ1-2; perhaps TRBD1 as D (5 bases). The CDR3 DNA reads as TGTGCCATCAGTCAAGACAGCTATGGCTACACCTTC. Amino acids: CAISQDSYGYTF.